This T cell receptor (beta chain) was profiled in a study of cytomegalovirus exposure and HLA in healthy donors. Turning to this clone: What it binds is not known.

Study-wide points: Later analysis associated a missense DCLRE1C variant with TCR beta V- and J-gene trimming.

13 Jbeta primers and 60 Vbeta primers were used for the PCR. Clones were read by immunoSEQ multiplex PCR, and TCRdb kept only the in-frame ones, dropping some. The repertoire holds over 45,000 clones, with 75% to 85% as singletons. Healthy bone marrow donors made up the cohort. Germline V gene lookup returns CDR1 SGHNT and CDR2 YYREEE (reference sequence). The ends were cut back, 0 bases at V and 0 bases at J, with 6 bases in the middle. This CDR3 spans 15 amino acids. This chain joins TRBV5-4 and TRBJ2-2; no firm D call. The sequence came from a man aged 25-45 years in good health and CMV-seronegative. Source material: PBMCs. This CDR3 is CASSLANANTGELFF. CDR3 in DNA: TGTGCCAGCAGCTTGGCTAACGCGAACACCGGGGAGCTGTTTTTT.